Presented here are 32 T cell receptor beta chains from one specimen sequenced in a study of control samples from healthy donors and cancer patients. Sequenced by immunoSEQ multiplex PCR; TCRdb stores in-frame clones only, minus some. Of around 200,000 clones in the sample, just under 95% are singletons; the top ten hold about 1.6%. Sequencing was carried out using blood. The origin of the receptors is a man aged 18 to 29 in good health.

The CDR3 bases are TGTGCCTGGAGTGTTCGAGGGGGGGCCGCTGAGCAGTTCTTC. It translates to CAWSVRGGAAEQFF. The chain uses TRBV30 and TRBJ2-1; perhaps TRBD2 as D (7 bases). The CDR3 extends over 14 amino acids. V was shortened by 0 bases and J by 9 bases, with 15 bases between the two germline ends. Germline CDR1 is GTSNPN and CDR2 is SVGIG (reference sequence).

V and J are TRBV2 and TRBJ1-1; weak D call: TRBD1 (6 bases). The germline gives CDR1 SNHLY, CDR2 FYNNEI. V was shortened by 8 bases and J by 6 bases, with 10 bases between the two germline ends. CDR3 length equals 11 residues. This CDR3 reads CASFRGSEAFF. The DNA for the CDR3 is TGTGCCAGCTTCAGGGGTTCTGAAGCTTTCTTT.

The chain uses TRBV7-8 and TRBJ1-5; TRBD1 is a possible D gene (6 bases). This CDR3 spans 17 amino acids. The V end lost 5 bases, the J end lost 0 bases, and 17 bases lay between the germline ends. Germline V gene sequence: CDR1 SGHVS, CDR2 FQNEAQ. Here the CDR3 DNA reads TGTGCCAGCAGCCCGGGTAGACAGGTTTTTAGCAATCAGCCCCAGCATTTT. This codes for CASSPGRQVFSNQPQHF.

This chain links TRBV27 with TRBJ2-6; D remains unclear. This CDR3 is 13 amino acids long. V lost 0 bases, J lost 3 bases, and 0 bases lay in between. Germline V lookup: CDR1 MNHEY, CDR2 SMNVEV (reference sequence). CDR3: CASSLSGANVLTF. The CDR3 DNA follows: TGTGCCAGCAGTTTATCTGGGGCCAACGTCCTGACTTTC.

In nucleotides, the CDR3 is TGCGCCAGCAGCTCTATAAGGACAGGGGGAGAGACCCAGTACTTC. It translates to CASSSIRTGGETQYF. The chain combines TRBV5-1 with TRBJ2-5; TRBD1 aligns across 10 bases. The ends lost 3 bases at V and 4 bases at J; junction bases unmatched: 6. CDR1 is SGHRS, CDR2 YFSETQ, per germline. The CDR3 sequence is 15 residues long.

This sequence joins TRBV3-1 (or the pseudogene TRBV3-2) and TRBJ1-1; D gene unclear. This CDR3 contains 12 residues. CDR1 and CDR2 from the germline V gene are LGHDT and YNNKEL (reference sequence). The V gene lost 5 bases and the J gene lost 10 bases, with 14 bases spanning the gap. The CDR3 region has the DNA TGTGCCAGCAGCACGCCACGTCGCGCAGCTTTCTTT. As protein: CASSTPRRAAFF.

V usage is TRBV10-3 and J usage is TRBJ2-7; D is unresolved. Trimming removed 4 bases at V and 3 bases at J, with 10 bases between. CDR1 is ENHRY, CDR2 SYGVKD, per germline. The CDR3 sequence is 13 residues long. CDR3 protein: CAISGGAFYEQYF. CDR3 nucleotide sequence: TGTGCCATCAGTGGTGGAGCTTTCTACGAGCAGTACTTC.

The chain is built from TRBV2 and TRBJ1-2, with D possibly TRBD1 on 5 matching bases. V shed 7 bases and J shed 6 bases, with 12 bases lying between them. Per germline, CDR1 SNHLY and CDR2 FYNNEI. This CDR3 is built from 12 residues. CDR3 loop: CASTRGPDGYTF. The DNA for the CDR3 is TGTGCCAGCACTAGGGGCCCCGATGGCTACACCTTC.

V is TRBV5-6 and J is TRBJ1-6, with D perhaps TRBD1 (5 bases). The CDR3 extends over 17 amino acids. V lost 4 bases and J 11 bases, leaving 25 bases between the germline ends. Germline values: CDR1 SGHDT, CDR2 YYEEEE. As DNA, the CDR3 is TGTGCCAGCAGCCCCGGGGCCGGGACTATTCCTCCGGCACCCCTCCACTTT. This gives the protein CASSPGAGTIPPAPLHF.

The rearrangement joins TRBV4-1 to TRBJ2-4; D gene ambiguous. V shed 4 bases and J shed 8 bases, with 15 bases lying between them. Germline CDR1 is MGHRA and CDR2 is YSYEKL. CDR3 length: 14 residues. In nucleotides, the CDR3 is TGCGCCAGCAGCCCTTCCTCCGACCGGGACATTCAGTACTTC. Amino acids: CASSPSSDRDIQYF.

The J gene is TRBJ1-3, the V gene TRBV24-1, with 9 bases that match TRBD1. This CDR3 region has 17 residues. The J segment lost 0 bases and the V segment lost 5 bases, leaving 7 bases of the junction unmatched. In germline, CDR1 is KGHDR, CDR2 SFDVKD. The CDR3 nucleotides read TGTGCCACCAGTGGACCCGGGACAGGGAACTCTGGAAACACCATATATTTT. Residues: CATSGPGTGNSGNTIYF.

V usage is TRBV7-8 and J usage is TRBJ2-5; D gene ambiguous. V lost 1 base and J lost 2, with 17 bases in between. Germline V gene lookup returns CDR1 SGHVS and CDR2 FQNEAQ. The CDR3 runs to 17 residues. CDR3 in amino acids: CASSLVGLALPQETQYF. Here the CDR3 DNA reads TGTGCCAGCAGCTTAGTAGGGTTGGCACTACCACAAGAGACCCAGTACTTC.

The chain employs TRBV25-1 and TRBJ1-4, with 9 bases aligning to TRBD1. The germline V gene has CDR1 MGHDK and CDR2 SYGVNS. The CDR3 has 16 amino acids. V trimming: 1 base; J trimming: 8 bases; junction bases outside the gene matches: 8. The CDR3 is CASSELDRGEDEKLFF. The CDR3 coding sequence is TGTGCCAGCAGTGAATTGGACAGGGGAGAAGACGAAAAACTGTTTTTT.

The sample holds a few counts of this clone. This rearrangement joins TRBV28 to TRBJ1-6; D perhaps matches TRBD1 (6 bases). The CDR3 runs 13 residues. Germline V gene lookup returns CDR1 MDHEN and CDR2 SYDVKM. Between the trimmed V and J ends, which lost 2 bases and 11 bases, there was a span of 10 bases. As DNA, the CDR3 is TGTGCCAGCAGTTTACAAGGGGGGACACCCCTCCACTTT. It encodes CASSLQGGTPLHF.

This sequence joins TRBV30 and TRBJ1-2; tentative D call: TRBD1 (5 bases). V lost 0 bases to trimming and J lost 8 bases, with 10 bases between them. The CDR3 is made up of 12 amino acids. Germline values: CDR1 GTSNPN, CDR2 SVGIG (reference sequence). The CDR3 is CAWSVGAEGYTF. The DNA of the CDR3 is TGTGCCTGGAGTGTAGGGGCGGAGGGCTACACCTTC.

The chain links TRBV25-1 to TRBJ1-3; 7 nucleotides agree with TRBD1. This CDR3 spans 18 amino acids. CDR1 is MGHDK, CDR2 SYGVNS, per germline. V dropped 5 bases and J dropped 0; count of bases not matched to a gene: 13. Here the CDR3 reads CASSSPTGHSFSGNTIYF. The DNA for the CDR3 is TGTGCCAGCAGTTCGCCGACAGGGCACAGTTTCTCTGGAAACACCATATATTTT.

The chain is built from TRBV5-5 and TRBJ1-3; 9 bases fit TRBD1. This CDR3 is built from 15 residues. Germline trimming cut 5 bases from V and 8 bases from J; bases unmatched to any gene: 11. Germline CDR1 SGHKS, CDR2 YYEKEE (reference sequence). CDR3 sequence: CASREGQGWVDTIYF. The DNA for the CDR3 is TGTGCCAGCAGGGAGGGACAGGGCTGGGTAGACACCATATATTTT.

The chain has TRBV28 and TRBJ2-7; D possibly uses TRBD1 or TRBD2 (5 bases each). The V and J ends lost 3 bases and 4 bases respectively, with 22 bases between them. The CDR3 covers 17 residues. Germline CDR1 reads MDHEN; CDR2 reads SYDVKM. CDR3 sequence reads: CASSLARAFGDPYEQYF. The CDR3 DNA reads as TGTGCCAGCAGTTTGGCCCGAGCGTTTGGGGACCCATACGAGCAGTACTTC.

J is TRBJ1-3 and V is TRBV19; D remains unclear. V lost 9 bases to trimming and J lost 0 bases, with 15 bases between them. The CDR3 length is 15 residues. CDR1 is LNHDA and CDR2 is SQIVND in the germline V gene (reference sequence). This CDR3 is CASRDTAFSGNTIYF. CDR3 nucleotides: TGTGCCAGCAGAGACACCGCATTCTCTGGAAACACCATATATTTT.

The V gene is TRBV18, the J gene TRBJ2-5; TRBD2 matches 13 bases. V dropped 3 bases and J dropped 4; count of bases not matched to a gene: 5. Germline V gene sequence: CDR1 KGHSH, CDR2 LQKENI. This CDR3 spans 16 amino acids. The CDR3 is CASSPWTSGGSETQYF. Here the CDR3 DNA reads TGTGCCAGCTCACCTTGGACTAGCGGGGGCTCAGAGACCCAGTACTTC.

CDR3 sequence reads: CASSPGQGAAELGAFF. The CDR3 region has the DNA TGTGCCAGCAGCCCAGGACAGGGGGCTGCCGAACTCGGGGCTTTCTTT. V and J are TRBV7-8 and TRBJ1-1, with 11 bases lining up with TRBD1. Losses at the gene ends were 5 bases for V and 11 bases for J; bases not matched to a gene: 16. The CDR3 totals 16 residues. Germline CDR1 is SGHVS and CDR2 is FQNEAQ.

The chain is built from TRBV3-1 (or the pseudogene TRBV3-2) and TRBJ2-2, with D possibly TRBD2 on 6 matching bases. The CDR3 is 16 amino acids. Trimming cost V 0 bases and J 6 bases, with 14 bases left between them. The germline gives CDR1 LGHDT, CDR2 YNNKEL (reference sequence). CDR3 sequence (DNA): TGTGCCAGCAGCCAAGAACATCGGGGGTCACCCGGGGAGCTGTTTTTT. This translates into CASSQEHRGSPGELFF.

This sequence joins TRBV4-2 and TRBJ2-5; unclear D gene. This CDR3 has 14 residues. With 0 bases removed from V and 1 base from J, the gap between germline ends came to 6 bases. Per germline, CDR1 LGHNA and CDR2 YNFKEQ. Here the CDR3 reads CASSQERIQETQYF. CDR3 nucleotides: TGTGCCAGCAGCCAAGAACGAATCCAAGAGACCCAGTACTTC.

V gene TRBV28 combines with J gene TRBJ1-5; no reliable D call. Trimming removed 6 bases from V and 3 bases from J, with 6 bases in between. Germline CDR1 is MDHEN and CDR2 is SYDVKM. CDR3 length: 12 amino acids. The CDR3 region has the DNA TGTGCCAGCAGGACCAACAATCAGCCCCAGCATTTT. This translates into CASRTNNQPQHF.

Here the CDR3 DNA reads TGTGCCAGCAGCGGAACAGGGACCCCGCAGTATTTT. This translates into CASSGTGTPQYF. V usage is TRBV9 and J usage is TRBJ2-3; D is perhaps TRBD1 (6 bases). The CDR3 runs to 12 residues. Germline values: CDR1 SGDLS, CDR2 YYNGEE. V was trimmed by 3 bases and J by 10 bases, leaving 12 bases between them.

The rearrangement links TRBV5-1 to TRBJ2-5, with D possibly matching TRBD1 (6 bases). The ends were cut back, 4 bases at V and 5 bases at J, with 24 bases in the middle. The length of the CDR3 is 17 residues. Germline-derived CDR1 and CDR2 are SGHRS and YFSETQ. Here the CDR3 DNA reads TGCGCCAGCAGCCCGGCTAACAGGGCCGCCCAAAGGGAGACCCAGTACTTC. Its translation: CASSPANRAAQRETQYF.

V is TRBV2 and J is TRBJ1-5, with 9 bases matching TRBD1. In germline, CDR1 is SNHLY, CDR2 FYNNEI. The CDR3 extends over 15 amino acids. Trimming cost V 8 bases and J 0 bases; bases outside gene matches: 5. CDR3 sequence (DNA): TGTGCCAGCGCCCGGGACAGGGTTAGCAATCAGCCCCAGCATTTT. Residues: CASARDRVSNQPQHF.

The CDR3, as DNA: TGTGCCAGCACCAAGAACACTGAAGCTTTCTTT. Translation: CASTKNTEAFF. The chain carries TRBV12-3 or TRBV12-4 and TRBJ1-1; D not certain. This CDR3 is 11 amino acids long. Between the trimmed V and J ends, which lost 7 bases and 1 base, there was a span of 4 bases.

The gene calls are TRBV6-5 and TRBJ2-7; D call uncertain. Germline CDR1 is MNHEY and CDR2 is SVGAGI. The CDR3 consists of 14 residues. V lost 7 bases and J 2 bases, leaving 15 bases between the germline ends. The CDR3 is CASMGREPAYEQYF. CDR3 coding DNA: TGTGCCAGCATGGGTAGAGAGCCCGCCTACGAGCAGTACTTC.

This chain joins TRBV19 and TRBJ2-5, with D perhaps being TRBD1 or TRBD2 (5 bases each). CDR1 is LNHDA and CDR2 is SQIVND in the germline V gene (reference sequence). CDR3 length: 13 amino acids. The V gene lost 3 bases and the J gene lost 5 bases, with 10 bases spanning the gap. As DNA, the CDR3 is TGTGCCAGTAGTATGAGGGGCGACGAGACCCAGTACTTC. Protein sequence: CASSMRGDETQYF.

The chain's CDR3 is CASSTGFNEKLFF. CDR3 DNA sequence: TGTGCCAGCAGTACAGGGTTTAATGAAAAACTGTTTTTT. The chain couples TRBV2 to TRBJ1-4; a possible D gene is TRBD1 (6 bases). The CDR3 sequence is 13 residues long. V was shortened by 5 bases and J by 4 bases, with 8 bases between the two germline ends. Germline loops: CDR1 SNHLY, CDR2 FYNNEI.

The chain uses TRBV11-1 and TRBJ2-3; D is perhaps TRBD1 or TRBD2 (5 bases each). Germline V CDR1 and CDR2: SGHAT, FQDESV (reference sequence). The CDR3 runs 15 residues. V was pared by 0 bases and J by 2 bases, with 9 bases between. The CDR3 nucleotides read TGTGCCAGCAGCTTAGCGGGGGTCATCACAGATACGCAGTATTTT. Its protein product is CASSLAGVITDTQYF.